The 27 T cell receptor beta chains presented below share a single source sample, sequenced in a study of shared clonotypes between healthy human individuals. Only in-frame clones appear in the TCRdb table, and some are missing; sequencing was by immunoSEQ multiplex PCR. This table has some 1.1 million clones, approximately 80% appearing once. Sequencing used memory CD4+ T cells from PBMCs. Subset defined: CD45RA-negative fraction. These receptors all stem from a man aged 18 to 30 in good health. Some clones in this sample may be carry-over from other donors' samples.

This chain joins TRBV19 and TRBJ1-2; 8 bases are shared with TRBD1. The germline CDR1 and CDR2 sequences are LNHDA and SQIVND (reference sequence). This CDR3 is built from 16 residues. V lost 7 bases to trimming and J lost 4 bases; unmatched junction nucleotides: 14. CDR3: CASTLGAQGAGYGYTF. The CDR3 DNA reads as TGTGCCAGTACCCTGGGGGCTCAGGGGGCCGGCTATGGCTACACCTTC.

This clone was seen more than once but under ten times. V and J are TRBV19 and TRBJ2-1; D remains unclear. This CDR3 contains 16 residues. Trimming stripped 1 base from V and 1 base from J, with 11 bases between. In germline, CDR1 is LNHDA, CDR2 SQIVND (reference sequence). CDR3 in amino acids: CASSIVGWRSYNEQFF. The CDR3 DNA follows: TGTGCCAGTAGTATAGTGGGCTGGAGATCCTACAATGAGCAGTTCTTC.

The rearrangement joins TRBV7-2 to TRBJ2-5; TRBD2 aligns across 12 bases. Losses at the gene ends were 2 bases for V and 5 bases for J; bases not matched to a gene: 3. Germline loops: CDR1 SGHTA, CDR2 FQGNSA. This CDR3 has 15 residues. Here the CDR3 DNA reads TGTGCCAGCAGCTTACTGGGGACTAGCGGGGAGACCCAGTACTTC. Protein sequence: CASSLLGTSGETQYF.

The chain has TRBV18 and TRBJ1-2; 8 bases map to TRBD1. There are 17 residues in the CDR3. J lost 6 bases, V lost 4 bases, and 16 bases had no gene match. Germline V gives CDR1 KGHSH, CDR2 LQKENI. For the CDR3, the DNA is TGTGCCAGCTCACTCATACCCACCTCAGGACAGGGCGATGGCTACACCTTC. This sequence encodes CASSLIPTSGQGDGYTF.

V gene TRBV5-1 combines with J gene TRBJ2-1; TRBD2 aligns across 13 bases. The V gene's germline CDR1 is SGHRS and CDR2 YFSETQ. The CDR3 length is 16 residues. Germline trimming cut 4 bases from V and 4 bases from J; bases unmatched to any gene: 5. CDR3 nucleotides: TGCGCCAGCAGCCCGGGACTAGCGGGGCGTTACAATGAGCAGTTCTTC. It specifies CASSPGLAGRYNEQFF.

This clone has more than one count but fewer than ten. V and J are TRBV9 and TRBJ1-2; unclear D gene. Germline CDR1 reads SGDLS; CDR2 reads YYNGEE. V lost 0 bases to trimming and J lost 6 bases, with 15 bases between them. CDR3 length: 15 amino acids. The CDR3 nucleotides are TGTGCCAGCAGCGTAGATCTCCGGCAGATAGATGGCTACACCTTC. Encoded protein: CASSVDLRQIDGYTF.

The V call is TRBV5-1, the J call TRBJ2-5, with a possible D match to TRBD1 (7 bases). The CDR3 is made up of 15 amino acids. CDR1 is SGHRS, CDR2 YFSETQ, per germline. Trimming shortened V by 0 bases and J by 5 bases, and 14 bases separated the two germline ends. The CDR3 DNA reads TGCGCCAGCAGCTTGGGTGACAGGGCGGGGGAGACCCAGTACTTC. Translation: CASSLGDRAGETQYF.

This chain joins TRBV7-2 and TRBJ2-7, with 8 bases lining up with TRBD2. The germline V gene encodes CDR1 SGHTA and CDR2 FQGNSA. This CDR3 spans 14 amino acids. Losses at the gene ends were 5 bases for V and 4 bases for J; bases not matched to a gene: 7. CDR3 DNA: TGTGCCAGCAGCCTCGGGGGGGCTAGGTACGAGCAGTACTTC. It yields the protein CASSLGGARYEQYF. The full variable domain, completed using reference TRBV7-2 and TRBJ2-7, is GAGVSQSPSNKVTEKGKDVELRCDPISGHTALYWYRQSLGQGLEFLIYFQGNSAPDKSGLPSDRFSAERTGGSVSTLTIQRTQQEDSAVYLCASSLGGARYEQYFGPGTRLTVT.

V gene TRBV6-1 combines with J gene TRBJ1-4, with D uncertain. In germline, CDR1 is MNHNS, CDR2 SASEGT. V lost 4 bases to trimming and J lost 3 bases, with 9 bases between them. CDR3 size: 14 residues. CDR3 sequence: CASSASRANEKLFF. The DNA for the CDR3 is TGTGCCAGCAGTGCCAGCCGGGCTAATGAAAAACTGTTTTTT.

V usage is TRBV7-8 and J usage is TRBJ2-5; tentatively, D is TRBD2 (5 bases). The CDR3 is 15 residues long. Per germline, CDR1 SGHVS and CDR2 FQNEAQ. With 5 bases removed from V and 5 bases from J, the gap between germline ends came to 18 bases. CDR3 sequence reads: CASSLETTSRETQYF. CDR3 DNA sequence: TGTGCCAGCAGCCTGGAGACTACTAGTAGGGAGACCCAGTACTTC.

The chain is built from TRBV30 and TRBJ1-1, with D unclear. Germline V gene lookup returns CDR1 GTSNPN and CDR2 SVGIG (reference sequence). The CDR3 has 13 amino acids. V gave up 2 bases and J gave up 5 bases, with 12 bases separating them. In DNA, the CDR3 is TGTGCCTGGAGTAGGGCAGGATGGACTGAAGCTTTCTTT. Its protein is CAWSRAGWTEAFF.

This clone showed up just a few times. The rearrangement joins TRBV28 to TRBJ1-1; D might be TRBD1 (5 bases). Trimming left V 8 bases short and J 3 bases short, with 16 bases between. The CDR3 is made up of 14 amino acids. Germline CDR1 is MDHEN and CDR2 is SYDVKM. CDR3 nucleotides: TGTGCCAGCGGGGGGACGGGAACCTACACTGAAGCTTTCTTT. Translating gives CASGGTGTYTEAFF.

The chain combines TRBV7-2 with TRBJ2-7; TRBD2 aligns across 10 bases. CDR3 length: 15 residues. V was pared by 3 bases and J by 2 bases, with 4 bases of the junction left unmatched. Germline values: CDR1 SGHTA, CDR2 FQGNSA. CDR3 in DNA: TGTGCCAGCAGCTTCCTAGCGGGAGAAACCTACGAGCAGTACTTC. This translates into CASSFLAGETYEQYF.

The chain employs TRBV28 and TRBJ1-2; 7 bases are shared with TRBD1. V was clipped by 1 base and J by 8 bases; unmatched bases: 4. CDR3 size: 13 residues. Germline CDR1 reads MDHEN; CDR2 reads SYDVKM. For the CDR3, the DNA is TGTGCCAGCAGTTTATTGACAGGGACCGGCTACACCTTC. As protein: CASSLLTGTGYTF.

The rearrangement uses TRBV9 and TRBJ1-6, with D possibly being TRBD1 (5 bases). In germline, CDR1 is SGDLS, CDR2 YYNGEE. Between the trimmed V and J ends, which lost 2 bases and 10 bases, there was a span of 13 bases. The CDR3 is 14 residues long. The CDR3 sequence: CASSVAGQGSPLHF. DNA for the CDR3: TGTGCCAGCAGCGTGGCAGGGCAGGGATCACCCCTCCACTTT.

This rearrangement joins TRBV5-5 to TRBJ1-2; 7 bases fit TRBD1. With V trimmed by 4 bases and J by 2 bases, 2 bases remained unmatched. The CDR3 has 13 residues. Germline CDR1 is SGHKS and CDR2 is YYEKEE (reference sequence). This CDR3 reads CASSAQGNYGYTF. The CDR3 DNA reads as TGTGCCAGCAGCGCACAGGGGAACTATGGCTACACCTTC.

The V gene is TRBV19, the J gene TRBJ1-2; D is undetermined. The CDR3 runs to 14 residues. Germline CDR1 LNHDA, CDR2 SQIVND (reference sequence). The ends were cut back, 5 bases at V and 4 bases at J, with 14 bases in the middle. CDR3 DNA: TGTGCCAGTAGTTCTCGACCCGAGAGCTATGGCTACACCTTC. It is translated as CASSSRPESYGYTF. The whole variable domain, filled in from reference TRBV19 and TRBJ1-2, reads DGGITQSPKYLFRKEGQNVTLSCEQNLNHDAMYWYRQDPGQGLRLIYYSQIVNDFQKGDIAEGYSVSREKKESFPLTVTSAQKNPTAFYLCASSSRPESYGYTFGSGTRLTVV.

This clone came up a few times. This chain joins TRBV2 and TRBJ2-3; no reliable D call. Germline CDR1 SNHLY, CDR2 FYNNEI. The CDR3 is made up of 18 amino acids. Trimming shortened V by 1 base and J by 0 bases, and 17 bases separated the two germline ends. The CDR3 bases are TGTGCCAGCAGTGAAGTGTCCGCGCAGACACCTAGCACAGATACGCAGTATTTT. Translating it yields CASSEVSAQTPSTDTQYF.

Remarks on this clone: This sample includes further DNA sequences coding for the same CDR3. This chain connects TRBV18 to TRBJ1-1; D uncertain. The germline V and J ends were trimmed by 4 bases and 1 base, with 7 bases remaining between them. This CDR3 is 13 amino acids long. Germline V gene sequence: CDR1 KGHSH, CDR2 LQKENI. CDR3 sequence: CASSQGRNTEAFF. In nucleotides, the CDR3 is TGTGCCAGCTCACAGGGTCGGAACACTGAAGCTTTCTTT.

The gene calls are TRBV5-1 and TRBJ2-1; TRBD1 matches 7 bases. The CDR3 consists of 15 residues. Trimming removed 2 bases from V and 4 bases from J; junction bases left unmatched: 6. Germline V gene lookup returns CDR1 SGHRS and CDR2 YFSETQ. CDR3 DNA sequence: TGCGCCAGCAGCTTTCTGACAGGGTCGTACAATGAGCAGTTCTTC. Protein: CASSFLTGSYNEQFF. Complete variable domain (other parts from reference TRBV5-1 and TRBJ2-1): KAGVTQTPRYLIKTRGQQVTLSCSPISGHRSVSWYQQTPGQGLQFLFEYFSETQRNKGNFPGRFSGRQFSNSRSEMNVSTLELGDSALYLCASSFLTGSYNEQFFGPGTRLTVL.

J is TRBJ2-3 and V is TRBV6-5; tentatively, D is TRBD2 (6 bases). V lost 7 bases and J 8 bases, leaving 16 bases between the germline ends. The CDR3 sequence is 13 residues long. CDR1 and CDR2 (germline): MNHEY, SVGAGI. In DNA, the CDR3 is TGTGCCAGCACCGCACCGGGGACTGGTACGCAGTATTTT. Encoded protein: CASTAPGTGTQYF.

The genes are TRBV7-6 and TRBJ2-7; TRBD2 matches at 7 bases. This CDR3 comprises 16 residues. The germline V gene encodes CDR1 SGHVS and CDR2 FNYEAQ. The J segment lost 2 bases and the V segment lost 1 base, leaving 8 bases of the junction unmatched. The CDR3 bases are TGTGCCAGCAGCTTAGTCGGCGGGAGCCAGCCCTACGAGCAGTACTTC. Its translation: CASSLVGGSQPYEQYF.

In its sample, this clone was seen once. Other nucleotide sequences from this sample produce the same CDR3. The rearrangement uses TRBV5-4 and TRBJ1-1; tentative D call: TRBD1 (5 bases). Between the trimmed V and J ends, which lost 1 base and 2 bases, there was a span of 9 bases. This CDR3 is 14 amino acids long. Germline-derived CDR1 and CDR2 are SGHNT and YYREEE (reference sequence). CDR3 sequence (DNA): TGTGCCAGCAGCTTGTCACAGGTAAACACTGAAGCTTTCTTT. Its protein product is CASSLSQVNTEAFF.

Remarks on this clone: The junction differs from germline at one of its ends, possibly a read error. CDR3 in amino acids: CASTPDSLRTEAFF. In DNA form, the CDR3 reads TGTGCCAGCACCCCCGACAGTCTCAGGACTGAGGCTTTCTTT. V gene TRBV6-5 combines with J gene TRBJ1-1, with a possible D match to TRBD1 (5 bases). CDR1 MNHEY and CDR2 SVGAGI come from the germline V gene. The CDR3 runs 14 residues.

V is TRBV2 and J is TRBJ2-3, with D perhaps TRBD2 (6 bases). Trimming cost V 7 bases and J 2 bases, with 16 bases left between them. This CDR3 contains 15 residues. CDR1 and CDR2 (germline): SNHLY, FYNNEI. The CDR3 spells CASTSNGRDTDTQYF. DNA for the CDR3: TGTGCCAGCACGTCAAACGGGAGAGACACAGATACGCAGTATTTT.

The chain combines TRBV6-5 with TRBJ1-1; the D is unclear. Deletions cut 8 bases from V and 4 bases from J, with 11 bases between. The CDR3 contains 12 residues. The germline V gene has CDR1 MNHEY and CDR2 SVGAGI. CDR3 sequence reads: CASPRPFTEAFF. In DNA form, the CDR3 reads TGTGCCAGCCCCAGGCCCTTCACTGAAGCTTTCTTT.

In its sample, this clone was seen many times. The chain is built from TRBV28 and TRBJ2-3; D is perhaps TRBD2 (6 bases). V was pared by 4 bases and J by 4 bases, with 9 bases between. Germline values: CDR1 MDHEN, CDR2 SYDVKM. This CDR3 has 13 amino acids. The CDR3 is CASSSGDADTQYF. The DNA for the CDR3 is TGTGCCAGCAGTTCGGGGGATGCAGATACGCAGTATTTT.